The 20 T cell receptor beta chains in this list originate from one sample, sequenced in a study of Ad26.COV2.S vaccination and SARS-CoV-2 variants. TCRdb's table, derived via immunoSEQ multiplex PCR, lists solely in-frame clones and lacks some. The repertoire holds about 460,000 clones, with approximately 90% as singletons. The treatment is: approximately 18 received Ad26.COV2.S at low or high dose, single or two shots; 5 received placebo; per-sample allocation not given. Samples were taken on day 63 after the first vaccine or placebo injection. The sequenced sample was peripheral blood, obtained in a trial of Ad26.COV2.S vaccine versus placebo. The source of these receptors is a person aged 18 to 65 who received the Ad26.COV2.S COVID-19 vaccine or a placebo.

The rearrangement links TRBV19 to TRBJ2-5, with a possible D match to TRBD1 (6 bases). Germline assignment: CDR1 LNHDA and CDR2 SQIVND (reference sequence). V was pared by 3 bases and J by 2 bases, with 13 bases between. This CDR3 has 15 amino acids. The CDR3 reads CASSMDRHLQETQYF. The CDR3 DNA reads TGTGCCAGTAGTATGGACAGACACCTACAAGAGACCCAGTACTTC.

This CDR3 reads CASSLWGQGTSQRSSGANVLTF. The CDR3 DNA sequence: TGCGCCAGCAGCTTGTGGGGACAGGGGACTTCTCAACGAAGCTCTGGGGCCAACGTCCTGACTTTC. The chain links TRBV5-1 to TRBJ2-6; 10 bases map to TRBD1. J gave up 0 bases and V 1 base, and 16 bases lay outside the gene matches. Germline V gives CDR1 SGHRS, CDR2 YFSETQ. There are 22 residues in the CDR3.

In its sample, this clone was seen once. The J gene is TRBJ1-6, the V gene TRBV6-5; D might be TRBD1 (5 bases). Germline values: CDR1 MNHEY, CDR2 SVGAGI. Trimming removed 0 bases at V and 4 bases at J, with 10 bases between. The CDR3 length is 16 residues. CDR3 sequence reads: CASSYSTRQYNSPLHF. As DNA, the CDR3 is TGTGCCAGCAGTTACTCGACGAGACAGTATAATTCACCCCTCCACTTT.

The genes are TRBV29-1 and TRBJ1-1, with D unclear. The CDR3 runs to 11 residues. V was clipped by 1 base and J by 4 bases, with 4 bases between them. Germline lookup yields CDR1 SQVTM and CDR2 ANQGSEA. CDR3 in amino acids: CSVEGFTEAFF. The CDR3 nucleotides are TGCAGCGTTGAAGGGTTCACTGAAGCTTTCTTT. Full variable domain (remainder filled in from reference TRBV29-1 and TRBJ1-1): SAVISQKPSRDICQRGTSLTIQCQVDSQVTMMFWYRQQPGQSLTLIATANQGSEATYESGFVIDKFPISRPNLTFSTLTVSNMSPEDSSIYLCSVEGFTEAFFGQGTRLTVV.

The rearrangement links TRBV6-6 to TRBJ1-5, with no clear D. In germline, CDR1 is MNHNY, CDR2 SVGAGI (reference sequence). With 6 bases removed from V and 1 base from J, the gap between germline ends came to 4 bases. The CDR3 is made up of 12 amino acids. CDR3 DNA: TGTGCCAGCAGCCGAAGCAATCAGCCCCAGCATTTT. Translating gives CASSRSNQPQHF.

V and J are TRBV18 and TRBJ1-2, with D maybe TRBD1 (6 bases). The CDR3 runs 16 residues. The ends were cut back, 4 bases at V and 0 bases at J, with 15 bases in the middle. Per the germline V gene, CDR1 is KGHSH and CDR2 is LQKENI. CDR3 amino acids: CASSRTPGTTNYGYTF. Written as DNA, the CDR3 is TGTGCCAGCTCACGTACTCCCGGGACAACTAACTATGGCTACACCTTC.

The CDR3 sequence: CASSYSGLAGANEQFF. Here the CDR3 DNA reads TGTGCCAGCAGTTACTCCGGATTAGCGGGGGCAAATGAGCAGTTCTTC. V is TRBV6-5 and J is TRBJ2-1; 9 nucleotides align to TRBD2. The CDR3 is made up of 16 amino acids. Germline V lookup: CDR1 MNHEY, CDR2 SVGAGI. V was pared by 0 bases and J by 7 bases, with 7 bases of the junction left unmatched.

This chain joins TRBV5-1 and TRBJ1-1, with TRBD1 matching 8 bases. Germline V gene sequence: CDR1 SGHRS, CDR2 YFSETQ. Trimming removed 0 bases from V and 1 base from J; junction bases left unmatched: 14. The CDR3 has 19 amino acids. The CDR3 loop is CASSLGQGRGRSGNTEAFF. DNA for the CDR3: TGCGCCAGCAGCTTGGGTCAAGGCAGGGGGCGTTCTGGGAACACTGAAGCTTTCTTT.

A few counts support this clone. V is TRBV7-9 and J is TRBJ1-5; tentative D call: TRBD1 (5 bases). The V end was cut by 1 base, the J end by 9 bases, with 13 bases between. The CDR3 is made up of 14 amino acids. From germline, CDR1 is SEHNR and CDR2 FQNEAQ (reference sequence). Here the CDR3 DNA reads TGTGCCAGCAGCTTAGAAGGGGCGGGAGCGCCCCAGCATTTT. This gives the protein CASSLEGAGAPQHF.

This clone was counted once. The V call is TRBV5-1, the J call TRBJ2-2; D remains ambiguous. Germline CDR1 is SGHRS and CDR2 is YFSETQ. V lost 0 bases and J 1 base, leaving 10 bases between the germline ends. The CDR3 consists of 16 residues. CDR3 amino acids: CASSLVSGVNTGELFF. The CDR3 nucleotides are TGCGCCAGCAGCTTGGTTTCAGGAGTGAACACCGGGGAGCTGTTTTTT.

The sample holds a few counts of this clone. The CDR3 region has the DNA TGTGCCAGCAGCCCCGGACAGGGGGCAGGCAATCAGCCCCAGCATTTT. Translated, it gives CASSPGQGAGNQPQHF. The chain recombines TRBV7-9 with TRBJ1-5; 11 bases agree with TRBD1. The CDR3 contains 16 residues. After removal of 5 bases from V and 2 bases from J, the junction contained 5 bases not matched to a gene. Germline CDR1 and CDR2: SEHNR and FQNEAQ (reference sequence).

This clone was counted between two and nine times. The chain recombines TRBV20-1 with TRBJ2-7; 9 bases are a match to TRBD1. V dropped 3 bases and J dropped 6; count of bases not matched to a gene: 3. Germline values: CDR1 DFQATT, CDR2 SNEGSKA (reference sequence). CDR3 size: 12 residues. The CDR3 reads CSASGTGFEQYF. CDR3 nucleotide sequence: TGCAGTGCTAGTGGGACAGGGTTCGAGCAGTACTTC.

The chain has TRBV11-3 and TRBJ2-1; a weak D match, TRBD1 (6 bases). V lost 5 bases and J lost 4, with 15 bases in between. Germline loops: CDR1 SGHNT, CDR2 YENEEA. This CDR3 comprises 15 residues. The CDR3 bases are TGTGCCAGCAGCAAGGACAGCCAAGATTACAATGAGCAGTTCTTC. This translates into CASSKDSQDYNEQFF.

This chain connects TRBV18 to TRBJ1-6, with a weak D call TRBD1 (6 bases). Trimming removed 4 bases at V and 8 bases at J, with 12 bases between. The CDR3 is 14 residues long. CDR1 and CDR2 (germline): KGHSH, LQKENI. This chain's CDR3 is CASSRQGKDSPLHF. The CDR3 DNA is TGTGCCAGCTCACGTCAGGGGAAGGATTCACCCCTCCACTTT.

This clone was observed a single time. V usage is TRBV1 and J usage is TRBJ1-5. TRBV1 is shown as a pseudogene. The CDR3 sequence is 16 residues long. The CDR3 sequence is CTSSCTEFYSNQPQHF. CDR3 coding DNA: TGCACCAGCAGCTGCACGGAGTTTTATAGCAATCAGCCCCAGCATTTT.

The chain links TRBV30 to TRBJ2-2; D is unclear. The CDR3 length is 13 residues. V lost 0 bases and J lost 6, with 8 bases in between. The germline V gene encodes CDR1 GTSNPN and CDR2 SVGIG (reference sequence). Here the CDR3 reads CAWSVSLPGELFF. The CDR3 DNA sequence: TGTGCCTGGAGTGTATCCTTACCCGGGGAGCTGTTTTTT.

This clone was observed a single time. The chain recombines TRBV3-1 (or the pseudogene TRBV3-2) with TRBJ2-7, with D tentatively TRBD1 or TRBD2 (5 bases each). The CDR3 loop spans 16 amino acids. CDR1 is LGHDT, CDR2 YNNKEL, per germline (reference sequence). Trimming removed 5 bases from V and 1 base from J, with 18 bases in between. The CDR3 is CASSTRDGRPSYEQYF. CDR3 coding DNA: TGTGCCAGCAGCACCCGGGACGGGCGGCCGTCCTACGAGCAGTACTTC.

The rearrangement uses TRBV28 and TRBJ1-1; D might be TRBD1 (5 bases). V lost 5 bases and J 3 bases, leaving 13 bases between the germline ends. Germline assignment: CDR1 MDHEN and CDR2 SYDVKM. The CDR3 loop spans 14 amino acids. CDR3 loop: CASSTGGRYTEAFF. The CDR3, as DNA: TGTGCCAGCAGTACCGGGGGGAGATACACTGAAGCTTTCTTT.

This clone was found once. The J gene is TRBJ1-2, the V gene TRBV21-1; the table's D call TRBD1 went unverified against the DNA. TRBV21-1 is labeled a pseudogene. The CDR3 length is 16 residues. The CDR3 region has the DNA TGTGCCAGCAGCAGAACAGGGGGGGAATTTAACTATGGCTACACCTTC. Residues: CASSRTGGEFNYGYTF.

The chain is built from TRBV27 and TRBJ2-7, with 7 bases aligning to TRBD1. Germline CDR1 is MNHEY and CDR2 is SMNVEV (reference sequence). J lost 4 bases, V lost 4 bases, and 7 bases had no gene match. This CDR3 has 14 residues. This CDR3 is CASSSYRGPYEQYF. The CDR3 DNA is TGTGCCAGCAGTTCCTACAGGGGTCCGTACGAGCAGTACTTC.